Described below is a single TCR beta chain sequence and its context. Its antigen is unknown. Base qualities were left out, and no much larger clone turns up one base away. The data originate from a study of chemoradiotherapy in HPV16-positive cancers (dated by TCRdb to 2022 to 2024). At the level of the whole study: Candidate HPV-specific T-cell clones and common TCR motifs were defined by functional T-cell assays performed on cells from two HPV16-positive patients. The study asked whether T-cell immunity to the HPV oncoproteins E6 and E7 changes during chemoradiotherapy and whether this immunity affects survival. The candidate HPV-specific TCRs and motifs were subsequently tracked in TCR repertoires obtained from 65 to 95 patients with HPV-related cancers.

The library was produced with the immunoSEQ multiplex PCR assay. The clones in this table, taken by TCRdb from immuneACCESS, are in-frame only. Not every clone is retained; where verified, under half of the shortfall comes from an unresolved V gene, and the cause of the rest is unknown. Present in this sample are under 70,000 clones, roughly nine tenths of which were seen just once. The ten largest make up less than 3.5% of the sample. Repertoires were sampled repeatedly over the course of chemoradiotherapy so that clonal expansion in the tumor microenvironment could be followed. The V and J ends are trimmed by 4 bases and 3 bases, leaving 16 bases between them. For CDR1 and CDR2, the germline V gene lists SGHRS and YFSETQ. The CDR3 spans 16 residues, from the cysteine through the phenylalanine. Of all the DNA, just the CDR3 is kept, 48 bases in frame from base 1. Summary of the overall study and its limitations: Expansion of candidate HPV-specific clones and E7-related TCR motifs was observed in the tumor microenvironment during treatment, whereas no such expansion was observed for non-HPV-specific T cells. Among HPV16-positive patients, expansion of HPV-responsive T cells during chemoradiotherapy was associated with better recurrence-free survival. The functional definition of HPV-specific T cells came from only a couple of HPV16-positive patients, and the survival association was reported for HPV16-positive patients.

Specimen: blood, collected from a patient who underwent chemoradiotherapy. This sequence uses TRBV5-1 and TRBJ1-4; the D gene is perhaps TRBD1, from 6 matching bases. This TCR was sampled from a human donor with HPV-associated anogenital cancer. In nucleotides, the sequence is TGCGCCAGCAGCATCGCCAGGGGCTCGGCTAATGAAAAACTGTTTTTT. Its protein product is CASSIARGSANEKLFF.